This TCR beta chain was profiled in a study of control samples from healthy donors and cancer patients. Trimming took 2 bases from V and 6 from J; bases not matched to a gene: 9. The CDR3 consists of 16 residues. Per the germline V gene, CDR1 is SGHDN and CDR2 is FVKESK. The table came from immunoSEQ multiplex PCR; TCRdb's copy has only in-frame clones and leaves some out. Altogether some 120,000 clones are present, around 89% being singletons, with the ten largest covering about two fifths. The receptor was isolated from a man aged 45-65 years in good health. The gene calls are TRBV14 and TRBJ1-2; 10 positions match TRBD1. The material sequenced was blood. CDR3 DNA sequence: TGTGCCAGCAGCCAATCTCGTCCCGGGACAGGGGATGGCTACACCTTC. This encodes CASSQSRPGTGDGYTF.